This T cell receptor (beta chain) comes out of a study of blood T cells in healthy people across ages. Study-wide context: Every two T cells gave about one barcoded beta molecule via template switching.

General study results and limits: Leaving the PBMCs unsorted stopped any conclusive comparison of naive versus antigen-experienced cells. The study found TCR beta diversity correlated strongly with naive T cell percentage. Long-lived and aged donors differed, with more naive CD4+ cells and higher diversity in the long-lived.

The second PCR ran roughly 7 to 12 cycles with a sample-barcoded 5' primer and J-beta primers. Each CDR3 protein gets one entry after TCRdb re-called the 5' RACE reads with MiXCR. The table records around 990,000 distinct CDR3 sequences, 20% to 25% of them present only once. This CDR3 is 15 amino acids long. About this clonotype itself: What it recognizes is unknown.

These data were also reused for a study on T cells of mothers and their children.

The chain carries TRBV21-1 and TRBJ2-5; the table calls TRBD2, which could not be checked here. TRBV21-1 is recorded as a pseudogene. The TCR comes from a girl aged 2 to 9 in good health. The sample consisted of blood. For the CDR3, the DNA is TGTGCCAGCAGTAAATTGAGGACTAGCGAGGAGACCCAGTACTTC. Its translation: CASSKLRTSEETQYF.